These 14 T cell receptor beta chains were all obtained from the same sample, sequenced in a study of CD8+CD57+ T cells in acquired aplastic anemia. Investigators profiled TCR beta VDJ and CDR3 from genomic DNA template. TCRdb recomputed calls from the reads with MiXCR, one row per CDR3 protein. Seen here are approximately 190,000 distinct CDR3 sequences, just under 50% observed once, and the top ten hold around 8.8%. Only patients with CD8+CD57+ cell expansion on flow cytometry were chosen for sequencing. The source material was sorted CD4+, CD8+, or CD8+CD57+ T cells (not recorded which) from PBMCs. These receptors were obtained from a human donor with aplastic anemia.

The chain employs TRBV18 and TRBJ2-7, with 8 nucleotides matching TRBD1. Germline V gene sequence: CDR1 KGHSH, CDR2 LQKENI. J lost 0 bases, V lost 2 bases, and 6 bases had no gene match. This CDR3 has 16 residues. The CDR3 region has the DNA TGTGCCAGCTCACCATCTTTTACAGGGGGCTCCTACGAGCAGTACTTC. Its translation: CASSPSFTGGSYEQYF. The full variable domain, with the rest looked up from reference TRBV18 and TRBJ2-7, is NAGVMQNPRHLVRRRGQEARLRCSPMKGHSHVYWYRQLPEEGLKFMVYLQKENIIDESGMPKERFSAEFPKEGPSILRIQQVVRGDSAAYFCASSPSFTGGSYEQYFGPGTRLTVT.

The V gene is TRBV15, the J gene TRBJ2-5, with TRBD2 identical over 7 bases. Germline V lookup: CDR1 LNHNV, CDR2 YYDKDF (reference sequence). This CDR3 region has 16 residues. Unmatched junction bases numbered 7, after V lost 1 base and J lost 2 bases. CDR3 in DNA: TGTGCCACCAGCAGAGGTTCTAGCGGAGTGCAAGAGACCCAGTACTTC. The encoded protein is CATSRGSSGVQETQYF.

The chain couples TRBV12-3 or TRBV12-4 to TRBJ2-5; 7 bases fit TRBD2. The CDR3 has 13 amino acids. V gave up 8 bases and J gave up 5 bases; unmatched junction bases: 8. The CDR3 DNA sequence: TGTGCCAGCGGACTTTGGGGGGGTGAGACCCAGTACTTC. It is translated as CASGLWGGETQYF.

The chain uses TRBV10-3 and TRBJ2-1, with D perhaps TRBD1 or TRBD2 (5 bases each). V lost 11 bases and J 5 bases, leaving 16 bases between the germline ends. The CDR3 sequence is 13 residues long. Germline CDR1 reads ENHRY; CDR2 reads SYGVKD. The CDR3 here is CALRIGDDNEQFF. The CDR3 coding sequence is TGTGCCTTGAGGATAGGGGACGACAATGAGCAGTTCTTC.

This clonotype was seen a handful of times. The chain couples TRBV24-1 to TRBJ2-5; D might be TRBD2 (5 bases). This CDR3 is 13 amino acids long. The V gene's germline CDR1 is KGHDR and CDR2 SFDVKD. The V end lost 5 bases, the J end lost 7 bases, and 13 bases lay between the germline ends. The CDR3 is CATSGGSEGTQYF. The CDR3, as DNA: TGTGCCACCAGTGGAGGTAGCGAAGGGACCCAGTACTTC.

The rearrangement uses TRBV10-2 and TRBJ1-5; a weak D match, TRBD1 (6 bases). Deletions cut 3 bases from V and 0 bases from J, with 12 bases between. Per the germline V gene, CDR1 is WSHSY and CDR2 is SAAADI. The CDR3 consists of 16 residues. DNA of the CDR3: TGCGCCAGCAGTGATGGGGGGCTGGGTAGCAATCAGCCCCAGCATTTT. Protein: CASSDGGLGSNQPQHF.

This clonotype was counted ten times or more. The chain employs TRBV7-8 and TRBJ1-2; D remains unclear. This CDR3 has 14 residues. The germline V gene encodes CDR1 SGHVS and CDR2 FQNEAQ. V lost 6 bases, J lost 2 bases, and 13 bases lay in between. This CDR3 reads CASRKRGGNYGYTF. CDR3 nucleotide sequence: TGTGCCAGCAGGAAGCGAGGAGGGAACTATGGCTACACCTTC.

The V call is TRBV2, the J call TRBJ1-2; D might be TRBD1 (5 bases). The germline V and J ends were trimmed by 5 bases and 3 bases, with 22 bases remaining between them. Germline V gene lookup returns CDR1 SNHLY and CDR2 FYNNEI. This CDR3 contains 17 residues. The CDR3 nucleotides read TGTGCCAGCAGTTCTTCCCGGGGCCTAAATGTCGACTATGGCTACACCTTC. This translates into CASSSSRGLNVDYGYTF.

This sequence joins TRBV11-2 and TRBJ1-2; D uncertain. The CDR3 loop spans 15 amino acids. Per germline, CDR1 SGHAT and CDR2 FQNNGV. V was pared by 5 bases and J by 6 bases, with 19 bases between. The CDR3 DNA reads TGTGCCAGCAGCCATCAATCTCCGGGAACTGATGGCTACACCTTC. Translating it yields CASSHQSPGTDGYTF.

The rearrangement uses TRBV3-1 and TRBJ2-2; 8 bases match TRBD2. The ends lost 7 bases at V and 8 bases at J; junction bases unmatched: 6. The germline gives CDR1 LGHDT, CDR2 YNNKEL (reference sequence). This CDR3 is built from 13 residues. CDR3 coding DNA: TGTGCCAGCAAAGCGGGGGAAAGGGGGGAGCTGTTTTTT. Its translation: CASKAGERGELFF.

The CDR3 DNA reads TGTGCCAGCAGTGAAGAGGGGACAGGGAATTCACCCCTCCACTTT. The encoded protein is CASSEEGTGNSPLHF. The chain is built from TRBV2 and TRBJ1-6; 9 bases are shared with TRBD1. Germline V gene lookup returns CDR1 SNHLY and CDR2 FYNNEI. The ends lost 1 base at V and 7 bases at J; junction bases unmatched: 2. The CDR3 length is 15 residues. The variable domain in full, with the rest retrieved from reference TRBV2 and TRBJ1-6, is EPEVTQTPSHQVTQMGQEVILRCVPISNHLYFYWYRQILGQKVEFLVSFYNNEISEKSEIFDDQFSVERPDGSNFTLKIRSTKLEDSAMYFCASSEEGTGNSPLHFGNGTRLTVT.

The chain has TRBV19 and TRBJ2-1, with 8 nucleotides matching TRBD2. This CDR3 is 15 amino acids long. Looked up from germline, CDR1 is LNHDA and CDR2 is SQIVND (reference sequence). With 5 bases clipped from V and 3 bases from J, the junction kept 6 bases outside the gene matches. The CDR3, as DNA: TGTGCCAGTAGTGCCTACGGGACTAGCTACAATGAGCAGTTCTTC. It codes for CASSAYGTSYNEQFF.

This clonotype appeared a single time. In DNA, the CDR3 is TGTGCCAGCAGCGATACCTCTGGGGCCAACGTCCTGACTTTC. Protein sequence: CASSDTSGANVLTF. The chain couples TRBV7-3 to TRBJ2-6, with D unclear. Trimming removed 5 bases from V and 0 bases from J, with 5 bases in between. The CDR3 totals 14 residues. Germline assignment: CDR1 SGHTA and CDR2 FQGTGA.

The chain has TRBV28 and TRBJ2-7; no clear D. Germline CDR1 and CDR2: MDHEN and SYDVKM. The CDR3 has 14 residues. Trimming cost V 5 bases and J 0 bases, with 11 bases left between them. CDR3 in DNA: TGTGCCAGCAGTCCCAGACCAACCTCCTACGAGCAGTACTTC. Translated, it gives CASSPRPTSYEQYF.